The T cell receptor (beta chain) described here comes from a study of identical twins. General study results and limits: Cord blood beta clonotypes present at high abundance carried fewer insertions; no such pattern appeared in memory repertoires.

One entry per CDR3 protein results from TCRdb running MiXCR on the 5' RACE reads. Of around 570,000 distinct CDR3 sequences in the sample, 9% to 10% were seen once. Germline V gives CDR1 LGHNA, CDR2 YNFKEQ. V gave up 1 base and J gave up 2 bases; unmatched junction bases: 11. CDR3 length: 17 amino acids. About this clonotype: Its cognate antigen is unknown.

These data were likewise used in another study, on yellow fever vaccine responses in identical twins.

The sequence derives from a young woman in good health. V is TRBV4-2 and J is TRBJ2-7; 7 bases line up with TRBD2. The sample consisted of PBMCs. This chain's CDR3 is CASSQARWAGDPYEQYF. In DNA, the CDR3 is TGTGCCAGCAGCCAAGCCCGCTGGGCGGGGGATCCCTACGAGCAGTACTTC.